This section outlines one T cell receptor beta chain sequence together with its context. The target of this receptor is not known. Base quality data are lacking; no much larger clone is found one base away. Spanning cysteine to phenylalanine, the CDR3 consists of 13 amino acids. CDR3 DNA is the only sequence kept; it has 39 bases, read in frame from the first base. CDR1 and CDR2 were assigned from the germline V gene (reference sequence) as SEHNR and FQNEAQ. V and J are trimmed by 5 bases and 6 bases, and the gene matches miss 3 bases of the junction. The immunoSEQ Assay, a bias-controlled multiplex PCR, was used to amplify TCRbeta CDR3 regions from genomic DNA. On the study's bioinformatics: Nucleated cell counts per sample were estimated from amplification of reference gene primers within the assay. To quantify the absolute abundance of each unique TCRbeta CDR3 rearrangement, sequence reads were collapsed and filtered. For each sample, productive Simpson clonality was calculated as the square root of Simpson's diversity index across productive rearrangements. TCRdb obtained this table from immuneACCESS and retained in-frame rearrangements with V and J assigned. These tables miss some clones; where compared with another copy, unresolved V genes account for less than half of the shortfall, and the remainder is unexplained. The V and J calls and the clone size are those of that table, but D and trimming were determined from the DNA. The sample table lists 190,000 or so clones, about 81% of them with a count of one. The top ten clonotypes cover about 9% of the sample.

Participants in the prospective study were enrolled through a virtual design, were aged roughly 18 to 100 years, and lived in about 25 United States geographic areas. In the prospective study, cohorts were assigned on the basis of participant-reported clinical history obtained from a screening survey and a study questionnaire. ImmuneRACE Cohort 3 recovered participants were defined by two consecutive negative NP/OP PCR tests, healthcare professional clearance, or symptom resolution. Each participant in the prospective study had whole blood, serum and a nasopharyngeal or oropharyngeal swab collected by mobile phlebotomists. Prospective study participants could optionally give additional blood draws and questionnaires over an approximately two-month period. Before DNA extraction, blood samples from the prospective study were shipped at room temperature or frozen. The sample comes from a study of blood T cell repertoires in COVID-19 (dated by TCRdb to the early 2020s). General notes on the study: Samples covering the acute and convalescent phases of COVID-19 were provided by collaborators in the United States, Italy and Spain. The prospective study material was composed of cDNA or gDNA derived from T cells, B-cell-depleted T cells, or PBMCs. Deeply sampled blood TCRbeta repertoires from subjects exposed to, actively infected with, or recovered from COVID-19 were included in the dataset. The repertoires were made available in a free public database intended to serve as a resource for research on the immune response to SARS-CoV-2. Samples were obtained from the ongoing ImmuneRACE study (first 160 participants) and from 1,200 or so subjects provided by 6 global collaborators. A de-identified subject ID, COVID-19 status, age in years and sex were almost always included in the sample metadata. HLA class I and class II types, where available, came from metadata supplied by the sample provider rather than from assay-based typing. Study-wide findings and limitations: Clinical and demographic metadata were provided uncurated, with the amount varying by source and participant.

The TCR comes from a man aged 35-49 years who had recovered from COVID-19. The sample was PBMCs or T cells enriched from blood (not recorded which). The V and J segments used are TRBV7-9 and TRBJ2-1; 8 central bases correspond to TRBD2. The CDR3 amino acid sequence is: CASSPSGGNEQFF. The DNA sequence follows: TGTGCCAGCAGCCCAAGCGGGGGCAATGAGCAGTTCTTC.